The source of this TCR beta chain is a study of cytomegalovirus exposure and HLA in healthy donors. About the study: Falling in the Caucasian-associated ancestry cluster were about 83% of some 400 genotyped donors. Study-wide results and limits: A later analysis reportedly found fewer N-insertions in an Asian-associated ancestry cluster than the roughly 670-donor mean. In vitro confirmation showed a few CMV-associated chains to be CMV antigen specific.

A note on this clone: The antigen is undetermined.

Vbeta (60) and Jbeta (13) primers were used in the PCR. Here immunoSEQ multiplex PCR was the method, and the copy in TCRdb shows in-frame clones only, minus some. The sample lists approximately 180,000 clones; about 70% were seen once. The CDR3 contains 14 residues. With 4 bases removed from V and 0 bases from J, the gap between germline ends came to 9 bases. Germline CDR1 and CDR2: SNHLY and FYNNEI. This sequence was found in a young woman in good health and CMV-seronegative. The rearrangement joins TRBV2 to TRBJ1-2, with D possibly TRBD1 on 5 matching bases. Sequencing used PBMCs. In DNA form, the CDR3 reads TGTGCCAGCAGTGTTCTCAGGGCTAACTATGGCTACACCTTC. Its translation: CASSVLRANYGYTF.